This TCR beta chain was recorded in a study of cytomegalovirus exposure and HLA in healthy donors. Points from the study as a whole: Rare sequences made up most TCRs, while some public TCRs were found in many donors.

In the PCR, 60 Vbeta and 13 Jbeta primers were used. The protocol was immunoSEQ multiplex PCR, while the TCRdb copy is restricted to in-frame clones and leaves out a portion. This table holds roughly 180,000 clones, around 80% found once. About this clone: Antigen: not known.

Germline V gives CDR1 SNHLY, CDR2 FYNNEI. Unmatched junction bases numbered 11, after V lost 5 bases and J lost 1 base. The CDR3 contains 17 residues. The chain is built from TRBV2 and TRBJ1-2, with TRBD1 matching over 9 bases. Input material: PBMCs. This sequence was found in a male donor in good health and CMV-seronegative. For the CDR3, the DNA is TGTGCCAGCAGTAGCGCGGGGACAGGGAGTCTTAACTATGGCTACACCTTC. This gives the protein CASSSAGTGSLNYGYTF.